This T cell receptor beta chain was recorded in a study of blood T cell repertoires in COVID-19. Study-wide context: COVID-19 samples collected from the United States, Italy and Spain covered acute and convalescent phases.

Participant age was about 18 to 89 years, and participants resided in approximately 25 US areas. Clones were sequenced by immunoSEQ multiplex PCR, and TCRdb holds only the in-frame ones, with some missing. Among a few hundred thousand clones listed, 70% to 90% were seen once. Germline V gene sequence: CDR1 SGHTA, CDR2 FQGNSA. This CDR3 region has 15 residues. V was clipped by 0 bases and J by 4 bases, with 12 bases between them. The TCR comes from a woman under 40 who had recovered from COVID-19. The V and J genes are TRBV7-2 and TRBJ1-1; TRBD1 is a possible D gene (5 bases). The sequencing sample was made of PBMCs or T cells enriched from blood (not recorded which). The chain's CDR3 is CASSLAEGPGTEAFF. In nucleotides, the CDR3 is TGTGCCAGCAGCTTAGCGGAGGGGCCGGGCACTGAAGCTTTCTTT.